This T cell receptor (beta chain) originates from a study of blood T cell repertoires in COVID-19. The protocol was immunoSEQ multiplex PCR, while the TCRdb copy is restricted to in-frame clones and leaves out a portion. The sample consists of 150,000 to 200,000 clones, roughly 87% of them appearing once. Before being deemed recovered, Cohort 3 donors had two negative PCRs, clearance, or symptom resolution. The CDR3 runs 14 residues. The V gene's germline CDR1 is SGDLS and CDR2 YYNGEE. The ends were cut back, 2 bases at V and 5 bases at J, with 13 bases in the middle. The chain links TRBV9 to TRBJ1-2; no firm D call. Sequencing was carried out using PBMCs or T cells enriched from blood (not recorded which). The sequence was collected from a woman aged 25 to 45 who had recovered from COVID-19. This CDR3 reads CASSVGDILYGYTF. Here the CDR3 DNA reads TGTGCCAGCAGCGTCGGGGATATCCTTTATGGCTACACCTTC. The full variable domain, in which reference TRBV9 and TRBJ1-2 provide the parts outside the CDR3, is DSGVTQTPKHLITATGQRVTLRCSPRSGDLSVYWYQQSLDQGLQFLIQYYNGEERAKGNILERFSAQQFPDLHSELNLSSLELGDSALYFCASSVGDILYGYTFGSGTRLTVV.